This T cell receptor (beta chain) was identified in a study of post-analysis software for immune sequencing data. Study summary: Secondary progressive, relapsing-remitting and progressive-relapsing multiple sclerosis were among the included disease courses. Study-level findings and limits: Those with multiple sclerosis, the patient group, showed significantly lower normalized Chao1 diversity than controls. Controls showed lower frequencies than patients for several TRBV segments, and TRBV5-6, TRBV5-1 and TRBV20-1 were among these.

Comments on this clonotype: Antigen specificity is unknown.

The CDR3 is made up of 15 amino acids. Germline-derived CDR1 and CDR2 are SNHLY and FYNNEI. V dropped 2 bases and J dropped 3 bases, with 11 bases sitting between them. Researchers reported that TCR beta cDNA libraries carried unique molecular identifiers. TCRdb recomputed calls from the PCR reads with MiXCR, one row per CDR3 protein. The sample lists some 690,000 distinct CDR3 sequences, roughly 29% occurring once. Sequences were obtained from blood. The sequence came from a girl aged 5-17 years with multiple sclerosis. The rearrangement links TRBV2 to TRBJ1-5; D unclear. The CDR3 DNA is TGTGCCAGCAGTGAATCGGGCGGGTACAATCAGCCCCAGCATTTT. Translating gives CASSESGGYNQPQHF.